Listed below are T cell receptor beta chains from one sample, sequenced in a study of T-cell reconstitution after alpha-beta-depleted transplantation in children. MiXCR was run by TCRdb on the PCR reads, yielding one entry per CDR3 protein. The top ten hold approximately 4.1% of the sample, which has 150,000 to 200,000 distinct CDR3 sequences, roughly 6.3% seen once. The sequences come from PBMCs, collected before TCRalphabeta/CD19-depleted stem cell transplant. These receptors all stem from a girl under two years old with combined immunodeficiency, due to receive a stem cell transplant. Each CDR3 is given with its conserved first and last residue. D genes are given only for firm matches. For some rows the clone size is stated as once, few or many, or as a class when expanded; others skip it.

clone_size	d_call	v_call	j_call	cdr3_aa	cdr3_nt
.	TRBD1	TRBV12-3/TRBV12-4	TRBJ2-2	CASSTGTGGAGELFF	TGTGCCAGCAGTACCGGGACAGGGGGGGCCGGGGAGCTGTTTTTT
many	TRBD1	TRBV20-1	TRBJ1-2	CSAPGQGWNYGYTF	TGCAGTGCTCCCGGACAGGGTTGGAACTATGGCTACACCTTC
many	.	TRBV9	TRBJ2-6	CASSPISGPVLSGANVLTF	TGTGCCAGCAGCCCTATCAGCGGGCCCGTCCTCTCTGGGGCCAACGTCCTGACTTTC
many	TRBD2	TRBV7-9	TRBJ2-1	CASQRGNEQFF	TGTGCCAGCCAGCGGGGGAATGAGCAGTTCTTC
many	TRBD1	TRBV20-1	TRBJ2-7	CSATGQGDLYEQYF	TGCAGTGCTACGGGACAGGGCGATCTCTACGAGCAGTACTTC
many	.	TRBV29-1	TRBJ1-5	CSVGGSTNQPQHF	TGCAGCGTGGGGGGGTCGACGAATCAGCCCCAGCATTTT
many	TRBD2	TRBV4-3	TRBJ2-1	CASTRTSGGAVEQFF	TGCGCCAGCACCCGAACTAGCGGGGGGGCGGTTGAGCAGTTCTTC
many	.	TRBV7-9	TRBJ2-7	CASSFIQGVRYEQYF	TGTGCCAGCAGCTTCATCCAAGGGGTGAGGTACGAGCAGTACTTC
.	TRBD1	TRBV4-3	TRBJ2-3	CASSSPGQGTDTQYF	TGCGCCAGCAGCTCCCCGGGACAGGGTACAGATACGCAGTATTTT
many	TRBD2	TRBV28	TRBJ2-3	CASSLLPRGLAGADTQYF	TGTGCCAGCAGTTTACTTCCAAGGGGGCTAGCGGGGGCAGATACGCAGTATTTT
many	.	TRBV7-2	TRBJ1-2	CASSLNQGRNYGYTF	TGTGCCAGCAGCTTAAACCAGGGTCGGAACTATGGCTACACCTTC
many	.	TRBV4-3	TRBJ2-2	CASSQVAGELFF	TGCGCCAGCAGCCAAGTGGCCGGGGAGCTGTTTTTT
many	.	TRBV28	TRBJ2-6	CASSSLLAGANVLTF	TGTGCCAGCAGTTCACTTCTAGCAGGGGCCAACGTCCTGACTTTC
many	TRBD1	TRBV13	TRBJ2-7	CASSSRDRGTSYEQYF	TGTGCCAGCAGCTCCCGGGACAGGGGAACCTCCTACGAGCAGTACTTC
many	TRBD2	TRBV9	TRBJ2-3	CASSVASAGATDTQYF	TGTGCCAGCAGCGTAGCTTCGGCGGGAGCCACAGATACGCAGTATTTT
many	.	TRBV20-1	TRBJ1-4	CSADRIAGDEKLFF	TGCAGTGCTGACCGAATAGCAGGGGATGAAAAACTGTTTTTT
many	.	TRBV6-1	TRBJ1-3	CASRDGTPDYSGNTIYF	TGTGCCAGCAGGGACGGAACTCCGGATTACTCTGGAAACACCATATATTTT
.	.	TRBV29-1	TRBJ2-3	CSVAEAVWLDTQYF	TGCAGCGTTGCTGAAGCGGTATGGTTAGATACGCAGTATTTT
.	TRBD1	TRBV27	TRBJ2-7	CASSLGGQGTYEQYF	TGTGCCAGCAGTCTAGGGGGACAGGGAACCTACGAGCAGTACTTC
.	.	TRBV6-5	TRBJ1-6	CASSYPGDHNSPLHF	TGTGCCAGCAGTTATCCTGGGGACCATAATTCACCCCTCCACTTT
many	TRBD1	TRBV4-2	TRBJ2-1	CASSQGSGTGISNEQFF	TGTGCCAGCAGCCAAGGATCTGGGACAGGGATCAGTAATGAGCAGTTCTTC
many	TRBD1	TRBV28	TRBJ2-7	CASLKRQGAGEQYF	TGTGCCAGCCTCAAGAGACAGGGGGCAGGCGAGCAGTACTTC
many	TRBD1	TRBV4-3	TRBJ2-6	CASSHLHGTGDFSGANVLTF	TGCGCCAGCAGCCATCTTCACGGGACAGGGGATTTTTCTGGGGCCAACGTCCTGACTTTC
many	.	TRBV29-1	TRBJ1-2	CSVLTGRGYTF	TGCAGCGTTCTTACAGGGAGAGGCTACACCTTC
many	.	TRBV12-3/TRBV12-4	TRBJ2-4	CASMGRTKNIQYF	TGTGCCAGCATGGGACGGACCAAAAACATTCAGTACTTC
.	TRBD2	TRBV12-3/TRBV12-4	TRBJ2-5	CAICSYLGTSGVIQETQYF	TGTGCCATCTGTTCCTACCTAGGGACTAGCGGGGTGATCCAAGAGACCCAGTACTTC
many	TRBD2	TRBV29-1	TRBJ2-1	CSVGLAGYYNEQFF	TGCAGCGTTGGACTAGCGGGATACTACAATGAGCAGTTCTTC
many	.	TRBV2	TRBJ1-1	CASSVPGYTEAFF	TGTGCCAGCAGTGTCCCAGGGTACACTGAAGCTTTCTTT
many	.	TRBV5-5	TRBJ2-2	CASSPREITGELFF	TGTGCCAGCAGCCCCCGGGAAATTACCGGGGAGCTGTTTTTT
many	TRBD2	TRBV13	TRBJ2-7	CASSLATSGTYEQYF	TGTGCCAGCAGCTTAGCGACTAGCGGCACCTACGAGCAGTACTTC
many	.	TRBV4-3	TRBJ2-3	CASSQVGDPDEARAQYF	TGCGCCAGCAGCCAAGTTGGGGACCCGGATGAAGCTCGAGCGCAGTATTTT
many	TRBD2	TRBV6-2/TRBV6-3	TRBJ2-2	CASSYSLAGGTGELFF	TGTGCCAGCAGTTACTCGCTAGCGGGAGGGACCGGGGAGCTGTTTTTT
many	.	TRBV5-4	TRBJ1-4	CASSLLLVGHRRDTNEKLFF	TGTGCCAGCAGCTTGCTCTTAGTCGGACATCGGCGAGACACTAATGAAAAACTGTTTTTT
.	.	TRBV25-1	TRBJ1-4	CASSDRGWDEKLFF	TGTGCCAGCAGTGATCGGGGTTGGGATGAAAAACTGTTTTTT
many	.	TRBV11-1	TRBJ2-7	CASSDGGTDEQYF	TGTGCCAGCTCCGATGGGGGAACCGACGAGCAGTACTTC